A single sample gave rise to the 19 T cell receptor beta chains below, sequenced in a study of T-cell reconstitution after alpha-beta-depleted transplantation in children. The TCRbeta library incorporated unique molecular identifiers. TCRdb used MiXCR to reprocess the PCR reads, holding one entry per CDR3 protein. Of fewer than 700,000 distinct CDR3 sequences in the sample, 10% to 15% were seen once. The sample in question was PBMCs, mostly from graft donor cells, obtained 360 days after TCRalphabeta/CD19-depleted stem cell transplant. All receptors derive from a male patient younger than 18 who had a stem cell transplant for acute myeloid leukemia, so the T cells may come from the graft donor.

The table lists this clonotype with many counts. This chain links TRBV21-1 with TRBJ2-7; the tabulated D call, TRBD1, remains unverified against the DNA. TRBV21-1 has pseudogene status. This CDR3 has 14 residues. The CDR3 nucleotides read TGTGCCAGCCGCCCTGGGGGGCTCGGTTACGAGCAGTACTTC. This encodes CASRPGGLGYEQYF.

The chain joins TRBV3-1 to TRBJ2-1, with TRBD2 matching over 9 bases. The CDR3 extends over 18 amino acids. The V and J ends lost 4 bases and 4 bases, in that order; junction bases with no gene match: 14. Germline-derived CDR1 and CDR2 are LGHDT and YNNKEL (reference sequence). CDR3 nucleotide sequence: TGTGCCAGCAGCCTCCCGGCGGGCGGGGGGGAACTTTACAATGAGCAGTTCTTC. Translation gives CASSLPAGGGELYNEQFF.

This clonotype was recorded a few times. Here the CDR3 reads CASSLPTSYTDTQYF. CDR3 coding DNA: TGTGCCAGCAGCTTACCGACTAGCTACACAGATACGCAGTATTTT. The chain is built from TRBV7-2 and TRBJ2-3; 7 positions agree with TRBD2. The junction had 4 bases not matched to a gene; V was cut back by 2 bases and J by 2 bases. The CDR3 consists of 15 residues. CDR1 is SGHTA, CDR2 FQGNSA, per germline. Drawing the rest from reference TRBV7-2 and TRBJ2-3, the complete variable domain is GAGVSQSPSNKVTEKGKDVELRCDPISGHTALYWYRQSLGQGLEFLIYFQGNSAPDKSGLPSDRFSAERTGGSVSTLTIQRTQQEDSAVYLCASSLPTSYTDTQYFGPGTRLTVL.

The V call is TRBV28, the J call TRBJ1-5; no firm D call. The CDR3 is made up of 15 amino acids. With 6 bases removed from V and 6 bases from J, the gap between germline ends came to 18 bases. The germline V gene encodes CDR1 MDHEN and CDR2 SYDVKM. This CDR3 reads CASRYDPIPGQPQHF. The CDR3, as DNA: TGTGCCAGCAGATATGACCCGATCCCAGGTCAGCCCCAGCATTTT.

This clonotype came up a few times. The chain recombines TRBV12-3 or TRBV12-4 with TRBJ2-2, with 7 positions matching TRBD1. This CDR3 spans 14 amino acids. V trimming: 3 bases; J trimming: 7 bases; junction bases outside the gene matches: 5. CDR3 amino acids: CASSFDRAYGELFF. CDR3 sequence (DNA): TGTGCCAGCAGTTTCGACAGGGCCTACGGGGAGCTGTTTTTT.

This clonotype occurred a few times. The gene calls are TRBV12-3 or TRBV12-4 and TRBJ2-7; D uncertain. V was trimmed by 6 bases and J by 3 bases, leaving 9 bases between them. There are 12 residues in the CDR3. Here the CDR3 DNA reads TGTGCCAGCAGGTACTTCGACTACGAGCAGTACTTC. Translating gives CASRYFDYEQYF.

The V call is TRBV3-1, the J call TRBJ1-1; a weak D match, TRBD1 (5 bases). This CDR3 has 16 amino acids. The V end was cut by 3 bases, the J end by 0 bases, with 14 bases between. Germline V lookup: CDR1 LGHDT, CDR2 YNNKEL (reference sequence). The CDR3 nucleotides read TGTGCCAGCAGCCATCGTCAGGGTCTCATGAACACTGAAGCTTTCTTT. It translates to CASSHRQGLMNTEAFF.

This chain links TRBV4-3 with TRBJ2-5; D may be TRBD1 (5 bases). The CDR3 covers 16 residues. The ends were cut back, 0 bases at V and 6 bases at J, with 17 bases in the middle. The V gene's germline CDR1 is LGHNA and CDR2 YSLEER. The CDR3 spells CASSQDRSDRGQTQYF. DNA of the CDR3: TGCGCCAGCAGCCAAGATCGCTCGGATAGGGGTCAGACCCAGTACTTC.

The genes are TRBV29-1 and TRBJ2-5; possible D gene TRBD2, 6 bases. The CDR3 covers 13 residues. CDR1 is SQVTM and CDR2 is ANQGSEA in the germline V gene. V was trimmed by 4 bases and J by 7 bases, leaving 16 bases between them. CDR3 amino acids: CSVASEGVRTQYF. In nucleotides, the CDR3 is TGCAGCGTTGCTAGCGAAGGAGTACGGACCCAGTACTTC.

This clonotype was counted only a few times. V and J are TRBV28 and TRBJ2-4; D might be TRBD1 (5 bases). Germline values: CDR1 MDHEN, CDR2 SYDVKM. The germline V and J ends were trimmed by 2 bases and 1 base, with 9 bases remaining between them. This CDR3 comprises 15 residues. The CDR3 DNA sequence: TGTGCCAGCAGTTTACCAGGGATGGCCAAAAACATTCAGTACTTC. Encoded protein: CASSLPGMAKNIQYF.

This chain uses TRBV19 with TRBJ2-1, with a weak D call TRBD2 (6 bases). Per germline, CDR1 LNHDA and CDR2 SQIVND (reference sequence). With 4 bases removed from V and 4 bases from J, the gap between germline ends came to 20 bases. The CDR3 consists of 17 residues. Written as DNA, the CDR3 is TGTGCCAGTAGTAGACCCCATTCCGGGACTCTATACAATGAGCAGTTCTTC. Translating it yields CASSRPHSGTLYNEQFF.

Only a few counts were recorded for this clonotype. The chain couples TRBV20-1 to TRBJ2-7, with unresolved D. Per the germline V gene, CDR1 is DFQATT and CDR2 is SNEGSKA (reference sequence). Trimming cost V 1 base and J 0 bases, with 10 bases left between them. This CDR3 region has 14 residues. CDR3 loop: CSARVGVISYEQYF. The CDR3 region has the DNA TGCAGTGCTAGAGTTGGGGTGATCTCCTACGAGCAGTACTTC.

The table lists this clonotype with a few counts. The J gene is TRBJ2-7, the V gene TRBV9, with unresolved D. V was shortened by 4 bases and J by 2 bases, with 13 bases between the two germline ends. The CDR3 is made up of 14 amino acids. CDR1 is SGDLS and CDR2 is YYNGEE in the germline V gene. CDR3: CASSTGPAPYEQYF. DNA of the CDR3: TGTGCCAGCAGCACCGGACCAGCACCCTACGAGCAGTACTTC.

This clonotype was seen at least ten times. The rearrangement joins TRBV4-2 to TRBJ2-7, with 8 bases lining up with TRBD1. Germline V gene lookup returns CDR1 LGHNA and CDR2 YNFKEQ. After removal of 4 bases from V and 6 bases from J, the junction contained 11 bases not matched to a gene. CDR3 length: 15 residues. CDR3 sequence (DNA): TGTGCCAGCAGCCCGCGGACAGGGAATCCGGTCGAGCAGTACTTC. Translated: CASSPRTGNPVEQYF.

This chain uses TRBV28 with TRBJ1-1; D not resolved. Per germline, CDR1 MDHEN and CDR2 SYDVKM. Trimming took 5 bases from V and 7 from J, leaving 14 bases between them. The CDR3 is made up of 13 amino acids. The CDR3 DNA is TGTGCCAGCAGTCCCGACATACTACTTGAAGCTTTCTTT. Residues: CASSPDILLEAFF. The full variable domain, with the rest looked up from reference TRBV28 and TRBJ1-1, is DVKVTQSSRYLVKRTGEKVFLECVQDMDHENMFWYRQDPGLGLRLIYFSYDVKMKEKGDIPEGYSVSREKKERFSLILESASTNQTSMYLCASSPDILLEAFFGQGTRLTVV.

Turning to this clonotype: An end of the junction does not agree with germline; a read error may underlie this. The V and J genes are TRBV12-3 or TRBV12-4 and TRBJ2-2, with TRBD2 identical over 13 bases. The CDR3 is made up of 19 amino acids. The CDR3 region has the DNA TGTACCAGCAGTCTACCCCCTTCCGGGACTAGCGGGGACACCGGGGAGCTGTTTTTT. It yields the protein CTSSLPPSGTSGDTGELFF.

This clonotype occurred many times. This chain uses TRBV12-3 or TRBV12-4 with TRBJ1-5, with 8 nucleotides matching TRBD1. V lost 6 bases, J lost 5 bases, and 9 bases stayed unmatched. This CDR3 is built from 15 residues. CDR3 nucleotide sequence: TGTGCCAGCAGCTACGGACAGGGCAAGGATCAGCCCCAGCATTTT. Amino acids: CASSYGQGKDQPQHF.

This clonotype was recorded at least ten times. V is TRBV29-1 and J is TRBJ2-7, with 7 bases that match TRBD1. V gave up 6 bases and J gave up 5 bases; unmatched junction bases: 16. The CDR3 extends over 15 amino acids. Germline V gene data show CDR1 as SQVTM and CDR2 as ANQGSEA. CDR3 sequence (DNA): TGCAGCGTCGCCGCCGTAAGGGGGCGGCAGAACGAGCAGTACTTC. It specifies CSVAAVRGRQNEQYF.

The V and J genes are TRBV28 and TRBJ2-7; 11 bases agree with TRBD2. The ends lost 3 bases at V and 1 base at J; junction bases unmatched: 14. The length of the CDR3 is 19 residues. The germline gives CDR1 MDHEN, CDR2 SYDVKM. The CDR3 region has the DNA TGTGCCAGCAGTTTTATCCTGGAACTAGCGGGAGTCCGATCCTACGAGCAGTACTTC. Amino acids: CASSFILELAGVRSYEQYF.